The present T cell receptor beta chain was sequenced within a study of Tregs in tolerant kidney transplant recipients (dated by TCRdb to the late 2010s). Looking at the study overall: Before combined kidney and bone marrow transplantation, this study identified donor-specific regulatory T cells using TCRbeta sequencing and then followed those same cells after transplant.

CDR1 and CDR2 (MNHNY, SVGAGI) derive from the germline V gene (reference sequence). Spanning cysteine to phenylalanine, the CDR3 consists of 14 amino acids. Only the CDR3 region is kept as DNA, spanning 42 bases read in frame from base 1. The study at large found these results: Expanding Tregs with activated donor B cells appeared to identify the most biologically relevant and donor-specific TCRbeta repertoire. Donor-specific Treg expansion was found to exceed global Treg expansion in tolerant patients, suggesting antigen-driven rather than nonspecific expansion. Biological reproducibility was not directly assessed, although technical replication error appeared to be minimal. Because the PCR primers were changed over time for some patients, nucleotide-level comparison could not be performed across the samples from those patients. The study was constrained by small patient numbers, and validation of the findings is required in larger populations and under other immunosuppression protocols.

Transplants used related donors with nonmyeloablative bone marrow transplantation; mixed chimerism was transient in the human trials. Unstimulated Tregs (CD4+CD25+CD127-), CD4+ non-Tregs (CD4+CD25-), CD4 and CD8 cells were FACS-sorted from thawed PBMCs. The patients were several recipients of combined kidney and bone marrow transplants from the ITN036ST trial, and samples were available only from these trial subjects. Healthy control blood was separated into PBMCs by Ficoll density gradient and cryopreserved, and patient PBMCs were collected both before and after transplant. For TCRbeta CDR3 sequencing, genomic DNA from the sorted cells was extracted using the QIAGEN DNeasy Blood and Tissue Kit. High-throughput TCRbeta CDR3 sequencing, including PCR amplification with bias correction and internal controls, was performed commercially through immunoSEQ. Regarding the original processing steps: A unique productive TCRbeta sequence was defined by the CDR3 nucleotide sequence when primers matched, and otherwise by the CDR3 amino acid sequence together with the Vbeta and Jbeta genes. To correct sorting error, sequences shared between sorted populations at a frequency ratio of 2:1 or less were removed; the rest were assigned to the higher population. Donor-reactive sequences were defined as at least 5-fold expanded in CFSE-low cells versus unstimulated cells, with frequency of at least 0.01% in CFSE-low cells. Repertoire divergence was quantified by Jensen-Shannon divergence calculated from the top 100 TCRbeta sequences ranked by frequency. For any sample with multiple sequencing runs, sorting error was corrected in each run separately before the runs were pooled. The table was pulled from immuneACCESS by TCRdb, which kept in-frame rearrangements only. Such tables lose some clones; where checked, under half of the loss comes from unresolved V genes, and the rest has no known cause. The DNA was the basis for D and trimming; V, J and clone size are from that table. In this sample the table shows approximately 47,000 clones, roughly nine tenths of which occur a single time. The ten largest make up around 15% of the sample.

With regard to this clone: It has no known antigen specificity. A junction boundary mismatches the germline segment, possibly from a read error. This same CDR3 is encoded by further DNA sequences in the sample.

The specimen was CD8+ T cells from blood (PBMCs), collected 12 months after the transplant. This clonotype originated in a human patient who received a combined kidney and bone marrow transplant. After a transplant, not all T cells may be the patient's own; some may come from the graft donor. The chain couples TRBV6-6 to TRBJ1-6, with 7 bases aligning to TRBD1. The nucleotide sequence reads as follows: TGTGCCAGCAGACCTACAGGGGCCAATTCCCCCCTCCACTTT. It specifies CASRPTGANSPLHF.